This T cell receptor (beta chain) came from a study of blood T cell repertoires in COVID-19. On the study more broadly: Acute and convalescent COVID-19 samples came from the United States, Italy and Spain.

Per the original data handling: Nucleated cell number was recorded as an estimate derived from reference gene primer amplification. Using immunoSEQ multiplex PCR, the repertoire was profiled, and TCRdb retains in-frame clones only, with some absent. V and J calls and clone size are those listed in that table; D and trimming were worked out from the DNA. In the table there are 88,000 or so clones, approximately 85% of which are singletons. Germline CDR1 and CDR2: KGHDR and SFDVKD. CDR3 length: 16 amino acids. Germline trimming cut 3 bases from V and 3 bases from J; bases unmatched to any gene: 8. The source of this sequence is a man in his 60s with acute or convalescent COVID-19. The sample comprised peripheral blood. The V and J genes are TRBV24-1 and TRBJ2-3; 7 positions match TRBD2. CDR3 sequence (DNA): TGTGCCACCAGTGATGGGTGGGGGGGATCGACAGATACGCAGTATTTT. This codes for CATSDGWGGSTDTQYF.